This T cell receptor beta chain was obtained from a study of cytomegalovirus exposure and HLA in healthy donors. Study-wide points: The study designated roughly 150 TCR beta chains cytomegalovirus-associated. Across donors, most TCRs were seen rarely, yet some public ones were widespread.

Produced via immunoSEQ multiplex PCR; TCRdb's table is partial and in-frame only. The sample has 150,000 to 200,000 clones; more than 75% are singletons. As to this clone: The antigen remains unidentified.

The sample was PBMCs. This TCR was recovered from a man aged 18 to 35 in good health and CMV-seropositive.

The CDR3 sequence: CASREDRNNYEQYF. Here the CDR3 DNA reads TGTGCCAGCAGGGAGGACAGGAACAACTACGAGCAGTACTTC. The chain couples TRBV6-1 to TRBJ2-7; 7 bases are a match to TRBD1. The germline gives CDR1 MNHNS, CDR2 SASEGT. V lost 6 bases, J lost 3 bases, and 8 bases stayed unmatched. The CDR3 extends over 14 amino acids.